This T cell receptor (beta chain) appears in the sequencing data of a study of T cell changes during pregnancy in multiple sclerosis. Profiled with immunoSEQ multiplex PCR; TCRdb holds only in-frame clones, not every one. The sample holds 65,000 to 85,000 clones; roughly 94% are singletons and the top ten take about 0.99%. The CDR3 length is 16 residues. The V and J ends lost 4 bases and 0 bases respectively, with 13 bases between them. The germline gives CDR1 MGHRA, CDR2 YSYEKL. The TCR originated in a female donor in good health, enrolled as a control in a pregnancy study. The sample was peripheral blood, taken in the second trimester of pregnancy. The chain joins TRBV4-1 to TRBJ2-1; D is perhaps TRBD1 (6 bases). The CDR3 here is CASSLFPDSSYNEQFF. CDR3 in DNA: TGCGCCAGCAGCCTCTTCCCGGACAGCTCCTACAATGAGCAGTTCTTC.